The TCR beta chain under discussion was sequenced for a study of CD8 T cells in ankylosing spondylitis. Study outcomes and limitations: Disease-associated clones were reportedly significantly overrepresented in matched ankylosing spondylitis synovial fluid. Seemingly characteristic of ankylosing spondylitis blood was a TCR beta motif consisting of several highly homologous variants.

TCRdb itself ran the 5' RACE reads through MiXCR, one entry per CDR3 protein. Of roughly 490,000 distinct CDR3 sequences listed, roughly 5% are singletons. The CDR3 loop spans 13 amino acids. Deletions cut 4 bases from V and 8 bases from J, with 11 bases between. The germline V gene has CDR1 LNHDA and CDR2 SQIVND (reference sequence). About this clonotype itself: The antigen remains undetermined.

Sequenced material: blood, either unsorted or a sorted T cell fraction (not recorded which). The clonotype was recovered from a male donor with ankylosing spondylitis. V is TRBV19 and J is TRBJ2-2; D uncertain. CDR3 region: CASSTLYSGELFF. The DNA of the CDR3 is TGTGCCAGTAGTACCCTCTACAGTGGGGAGCTGTTTTTT.